The next 20 T cell receptor beta chains were all read from a single sample in a study of cytomegalovirus exposure and HLA in healthy donors. Primers included in the PCR were 60 Vbeta and 13 Jbeta primers. Here immunoSEQ multiplex PCR was the method, and the copy in TCRdb shows in-frame clones only, minus some. The sample has approximately 140,000 clones, 65% to 85% seen once. Sequencing was carried out using PBMCs. Every receptor here comes from a boy aged 10-17 years in good health and CMV-seronegative.

CDR3 sequence reads: CASSLEGGASGANVLTF. In nucleotides, the CDR3 is TGTGCCAGCAGCTTAGAGGGAGGGGCCTCTGGGGCCAACGTCCTGACTTTC. The chain is built from TRBV13 and TRBJ2-6; 7 bases line up with TRBD2. Germline-derived CDR1 and CDR2 are PRHDT and FYEKMQ (reference sequence). V lost 1 base, J lost 0 bases, and 3 bases stayed unmatched. The CDR3 is 17 amino acids.

The chain uses TRBV7-8 and TRBJ2-5; 16 nucleotides match TRBD2. Germline loops: CDR1 SGHVS, CDR2 FQNEAQ. The CDR3 loop spans 17 amino acids. V gave up 4 bases and J gave up 5 bases; unmatched junction bases: 7. In nucleotides, the CDR3 is TGTGCCAGCAGCTCGGGACTAGCGGGAGGGCGTGTCGAGACCCAGTACTTC. This gives the protein CASSSGLAGGRVETQYF.

The J gene is TRBJ1-5, the V gene TRBV21-1; the table calls TRBD1, which could not be checked here. TRBV21-1 is an annotated pseudogene. The CDR3 extends over 12 amino acids. Here the CDR3 DNA reads TGTGCCAGCACCACAGGGGGCCAGCCCCAGCATTTT. It is translated as CASTTGGQPQHF.

For the CDR3, the DNA is TGCAGCGGACAGCAAGATACGCAGTATTTT. Its translation: CSGQQDTQYF. V gene TRBV29-1 combines with J gene TRBJ2-3; a weak D match, TRBD1 (5 bases). The CDR3 loop spans 10 amino acids. The germline gives CDR1 SQVTM, CDR2 ANQGSEA. Trimming removed 7 bases from V and 5 bases from J, with 7 bases in between.

J is TRBJ1-2 and V is TRBV5-4; D is undetermined. The CDR3 is made up of 15 amino acids. Per the germline V gene, CDR1 is SGHNT and CDR2 is YYREEE (reference sequence). Trimming shortened V by 5 bases and J by 6 bases, and 20 bases separated the two germline ends. The CDR3 protein is CASRPSQQEFDGYTF. The CDR3 DNA reads as TGTGCCAGCAGACCAAGCCAGCAGGAATTCGATGGCTACACCTTC.

The chain recombines TRBV27 with TRBJ2-7; TRBD2 aligns across 7 bases. The V and J ends lost 7 bases and 7 bases, in that order; junction bases with no gene match: 13. The CDR3 length is 14 residues. Germline loops: CDR1 MNHEY, CDR2 SMNVEV (reference sequence). The CDR3 sequence: CASTPVAGVREQYF. The CDR3 DNA is TGTGCCAGCACGCCCGTCGCGGGAGTTCGGGAGCAGTACTTC.

In this sample, this clone turned up a few times. The chain is built from TRBV7-2 and TRBJ2-7; 9 nucleotides align to TRBD1. V gave up 5 bases and J gave up 11 bases; unmatched junction bases: 25. The CDR3 contains 18 residues. CDR1 is SGHTA and CDR2 is FQGNSA in the germline V gene. The CDR3 sequence is CASSPGDREVRSILGKYF. In DNA, the CDR3 is TGTGCCAGCAGCCCAGGGGACAGGGAAGTGAGGAGCATTCTCGGAAAGTACTTC. The variable domain in full, completed from reference TRBV7-2 and TRBJ2-7, reads GAGVSQSPSNKVTEKGKDVELRCDPISGHTALYWYRQSLGQGLEFLIYFQGNSAPDKSGLPSDRFSAERTGGSVSTLTIQRTQQEDSAVYLCASSPGDREVRSILGKYFGPGTRLTVT.

The chain links TRBV7-8 to TRBJ2-5; 7 bases match TRBD1. The last part of the DNA fits TRBJ2-7 better; the J call may be wrong. The CDR3 covers 13 residues. Germline V gene sequence: CDR1 SGHVS, CDR2 FQNEAQ. In DNA form, the CDR3 reads TGTGCCAGCAGCTTAGGGGACAGCTACGAGCAGTACTTC. It is translated as CASSLGDSYEQYF.

CDR3 sequence (DNA): TGTGCCAGCAGCTTGGGACAGAGAGAAGAGACCCAGTACTTC. Translated: CASSLGQREETQYF. The rearrangement links TRBV5-4 to TRBJ2-5; the D gene is possibly TRBD1 (5 bases). V was pared by 0 bases and J by 3 bases, with 9 bases between. The germline CDR1 and CDR2 sequences are SGHNT and YYREEE (reference sequence). This CDR3 contains 14 residues.

The chain uses TRBV5-1 and TRBJ1-1, with TRBD1 as a possible D gene (5 bases). This CDR3 has 15 residues. The ends were cut back, 4 bases at V and 4 bases at J, with 17 bases in the middle. The germline V gene has CDR1 SGHRS and CDR2 YFSETQ. The CDR3 region is CASSPRGGMGTEAFF. In DNA form, the CDR3 reads TGCGCCAGCAGCCCCCGCGGGGGTATGGGCACTGAAGCTTTCTTT.

The chain links TRBV5-6 to TRBJ2-7, with 9 nucleotides matching TRBD2. Unmatched junction bases numbered 4, after V lost 0 bases and J lost 0 bases. CDR1 is SGHDT and CDR2 is YYEEEE in the germline V gene. The CDR3 extends over 16 amino acids. In DNA, the CDR3 is TGTGCCAGCAGCTTGGGACTAGCGGCCCTCTCCTACGAGCAGTACTTC. Protein product: CASSLGLAALSYEQYF.

The V and J genes are TRBV6-6 and TRBJ1-1, with D possibly TRBD1 on 5 matching bases. This CDR3 is built from 15 residues. From germline, CDR1 is MNHNY and CDR2 SVGAGI (reference sequence). Trimming took off 10 bases at V and 1 base at J, with 19 bases between the two ends. CDR3 residues: CATKLGVGGNTEAFF. Written as DNA, the CDR3 is TGTGCCACCAAGCTAGGGGTAGGCGGGAACACTGAAGCTTTCTTT.

This rearrangement joins TRBV13 to TRBJ1-4; the match to TRBD1 covers 8 bases. Germline trimming cut 5 bases from V and 5 bases from J; bases unmatched to any gene: 7. This CDR3 is built from 15 residues. Looked up from germline, CDR1 is PRHDT and CDR2 is FYEKMQ (reference sequence). The CDR3 nucleotides read TGTGCCAGCAGCCCCCGGACAGGGACGAATGAAAAACTGTTTTTT. Its translation is CASSPRTGTNEKLFF.

V is TRBV29-1 and J is TRBJ2-1, with D uncertain. Germline V gene data show CDR1 as SQVTM and CDR2 as ANQGSEA. V was shortened by 5 bases and J by 6 bases, with 11 bases between the two germline ends. The CDR3 consists of 12 residues. CDR3 protein: CSVLYYSNEQFF. Written as DNA, the CDR3 is TGCAGCGTTTTGTACTATAGCAATGAGCAGTTCTTC.

The chain combines TRBV11-2 with TRBJ2-3; 7 positions agree with TRBD2. V lost 2 bases, J lost 6 bases, and 5 bases stayed unmatched. Germline V lookup: CDR1 SGHAT, CDR2 FQNNGV. CDR3 length equals 14 residues. The CDR3 here is CASSLRVGGDTQYF. CDR3 in DNA: TGTGCCAGCAGCTTAAGGGTGGGGGGGGATACGCAGTATTTT.

The rearrangement links TRBV30 to TRBJ1-3; weak D call: TRBD1 (6 bases). Trimming took off 3 bases at V and 0 bases at J, with 9 bases between the two ends. This CDR3 has 14 residues. The germline CDR1 and CDR2 sequences are GTSNPN and SVGIG (reference sequence). CDR3 residues: CAWRNRDSGNTIYF. The DNA of the CDR3 is TGTGCCTGGAGAAACAGGGACTCTGGAAACACCATATATTTT.

This chain joins TRBV5-1 and TRBJ2-5, with D uncertain. Germline CDR1 SGHRS, CDR2 YFSETQ. Trimming shortened V by 7 bases and J by 3 bases, and 7 bases separated the two germline ends. The CDR3 totals 11 residues. In nucleotides, the CDR3 is TGCGCCAGCCGCGAAGAAGAGACCCAGTACTTC. Protein sequence: CASREEETQYF.

The V and J genes are TRBV29-1 and TRBJ2-2; TRBD2 might be the D (6 bases). The germline V gene has CDR1 SQVTM and CDR2 ANQGSEA. Trimming took off 4 bases at V and 1 base at J, with 16 bases between the two ends. The CDR3 contains 16 residues. In DNA form, the CDR3 reads TGCAGCGTTGGGCAAAGTTCTAGCGAGAACACCGGGGAGCTGTTTTTT. This sequence encodes CSVGQSSSENTGELFF.

This clone was seen a single time. This chain joins TRBV6-1 and TRBJ1-4; D call uncertain. CDR3 length: 13 residues. Trimming removed 2 bases from V and 10 bases from J, with 11 bases in between. Germline assignment: CDR1 MNHNS and CDR2 SASEGT. CDR3 nucleotides: TGTGCCAGCAGTGAACTGTTCTTCGGAAAACTGTTTTTT. It is translated as CASSELFFGKLFF.

This clone was found a few times. This chain joins TRBV30 and TRBJ1-6; D perhaps matches TRBD1 (5 bases). CDR3 length: 17 residues. Germline values: CDR1 GTSNPN, CDR2 SVGIG (reference sequence). V dropped 1 base and J dropped 6 bases, with 19 bases sitting between them. CDR3 protein: CAWSGDKGPTSNSPLHF. As DNA, the CDR3 is TGTGCCTGGAGTGGTGACAAGGGGCCGACCAGTAATTCACCCCTCCACTTT.